The next 26 T cell receptor beta chains were all read from a single sample in a study of molecular identifiers for immune sequencing clone quantification. TCRdb reprocessed the PCR reads with MiXCR, giving one entry per CDR3 protein. This table holds some 35,000 distinct CDR3 sequences, under 20% found once. Sequencing input: naive CD8+ T cells from blood, with Jurkat cell RNA spiked in. Subset described: FACS-sorted CD8+CD4-CCR7+CD45RA+ naive T cells. The receptors derive from a human donor in good health. Some libraries in this study had Jurkat cell RNA spiked in.

The gene calls are TRBV5-1 and TRBJ2-7; 9 positions agree with TRBD1. There are 14 residues in the CDR3. Germline loops: CDR1 SGHRS, CDR2 YFSETQ. J gave up 4 bases and V 1 base, and 3 bases lay outside the gene matches. This CDR3 is CASSLSTGGYEQYF. The CDR3 bases are TGCGCCAGCAGCTTGTCGACAGGGGGATACGAGCAGTACTTC.

As regards this clonotype: A much larger clone sits a single nucleotide away, making a read error possible. J is TRBJ2-2 and V is TRBV6-5, with TRBD2 as a possible D gene (5 bases). The CDR3 length is 14 residues. The germline CDR1 and CDR2 sequences are MNHEY and SVGAGI. CDR3 coding DNA: TGTGCCAGCAGTTACTCGGCGAACACCGGGGAGCCGTTTTTT. It encodes CASSYSANTGEPFF.

Regarding this clonotype: This may arise from a read error, as a much more abundant clone is one base away. V and J are TRBV7-9 and TRBJ2-5; the D gene is possibly TRBD2 (6 bases). Germline assignment: CDR1 SEHNR and CDR2 FQNEAQ (reference sequence). This CDR3 is built from 14 residues. CDR3 DNA: TGTGCCAGCAGCTATAGCGGAAACCAAGAGACCCAGTCCTTC. The encoded protein is CASSYSGNQETQSF.

A few counts support this clonotype. CDR3 loop: CASSPSGGYNEQFF. The CDR3 DNA sequence: TGTGCCAGCAGCCCCTCCGGAGGCTACAATGAGCAGTTCTTC. The chain employs TRBV13 and TRBJ2-1; D is possibly TRBD2 (5 bases). Trimming took off 5 bases at V and 3 bases at J, with 11 bases between the two ends. Per germline, CDR1 PRHDT and CDR2 FYEKMQ (reference sequence). The length of the CDR3 is 14 residues.

This clonotype was seen repeatedly, ten times or more. The chain uses TRBV5-4 and TRBJ2-1; 10 nucleotides line up with TRBD2. Trimming took 5 bases from V and 8 from J; bases not matched to a gene: 1. The CDR3 is made up of 12 amino acids. Germline-derived CDR1 and CDR2 are SGHNT and YYREEE (reference sequence). This CDR3 is CASSGLADEQFF. CDR3 DNA: TGTGCCAGCAGTGGACTAGCGGATGAGCAGTTCTTC.

This clonotype has only a few counts. The chain combines TRBV29-1 with TRBJ2-3; TRBD2 matches 13 bases. CDR1 is SQVTM, CDR2 ANQGSEA, per germline. V was clipped by 6 bases and J by 5 bases; unmatched bases: 5. There are 14 residues in the CDR3. The CDR3 coding sequence is TGCAGCGTGGGACTAGCGGGGCCTTTAGATACGCAGTATTTT. Its translation: CSVGLAGPLDTQYF.

This clonotype was seen at least ten times. The chain combines TRBV10-3 with TRBJ2-7; no definite D call. CDR1 is ENHRY and CDR2 is SYGVKD in the germline V gene. V was cut by 0 bases and J by 7 bases, with 4 bases left in between. CDR3 length: 11 amino acids. CDR3 sequence (DNA): TGTGCCATCAGTGAGTCTTGGGAGCAGTACTTC. As protein: CAISESWEQYF.

This clonotype was found a few times. The chain is built from TRBV27 and TRBJ2-1, with D unclear. Germline assignment: CDR1 MNHEY and CDR2 SMNVEV (reference sequence). With 5 bases removed from V and 0 bases from J, the gap between germline ends came to 17 bases. This CDR3 comprises 17 residues. CDR3 nucleotides: TGTGCCAGCAGTCCCTCTTTTGGAGAGAGCTCCTACAATGAGCAGTTCTTC. The encoded protein is CASSPSFGESSYNEQFF.

This clonotype was counted at least ten times. Here the CDR3 reads CASIDPTGFAEAFF. The CDR3 DNA sequence: TGTGCCAGCATTGATCCTACAGGGTTCGCTGAAGCTTTCTTT. The chain recombines TRBV6-6 with TRBJ1-1; D is perhaps TRBD1 (6 bases). CDR3 length: 14 amino acids. V lost 7 bases, J lost 6 bases, and 18 bases lay in between. Germline-derived CDR1 and CDR2 are MNHNY and SVGAGI (reference sequence).

This clonotype was recorded many times. The rearrangement joins TRBV11-2 to TRBJ2-5; no reliable D call. The germline V gene encodes CDR1 SGHAT and CDR2 FQNNGV. This CDR3 region has 13 residues. With 2 bases removed from V and 5 bases from J, the gap between germline ends came to 9 bases. CDR3 sequence (DNA): TGTGCCAGCAGCTTAACCGCGGCGGAGACCCAGTACTTC. Translation gives CASSLTAAETQYF.

This clonotype was recorded many times. This CDR3 is CASITTTPSGGGVQPQHF. Here the CDR3 DNA reads TGCGCCAGCATAACTACAACCCCCTCCGGCGGGGGTGTTCAGCCCCAGCATTTT. The J gene is TRBJ1-5, the V gene TRBV5-1; weak D call: TRBD1 (5 bases). The V gene lost 6 bases and the J gene lost 6 bases, with 28 bases spanning the gap. CDR1 and CDR2 (germline): SGHRS, YFSETQ. The CDR3 runs 18 residues.

This clonotype was counted at least ten times. The chain employs TRBV28 and TRBJ2-3; D is perhaps TRBD1 or TRBD2 (6 bases each). The CDR3 length is 14 residues. Trimming took off 7 bases at V and 2 bases at J, with 13 bases between the two ends. Germline lookup yields CDR1 MDHEN and CDR2 SYDVKM. CDR3 DNA sequence: TGTGCCAGCAACTCGGGGGCCGACACAGATACGCAGTATTTT. Its translation: CASNSGADTDTQYF.

This clonotype has only a few counts. The chain combines TRBV13 with TRBJ2-3; D is uncertain. Germline CDR1 is PRHDT and CDR2 is FYEKMQ (reference sequence). The CDR3 has 14 amino acids. V gave up 1 base and J gave up 2 bases, with 7 bases separating them. CDR3 loop: CASSLASNTDTQYF. The CDR3 DNA is TGTGCCAGCAGCTTAGCGTCTAACACAGATACGCAGTATTTT.

This clonotype was picked up a small number of times. The CDR3 spells CASSPEAGARGETQYF. The CDR3, as DNA: TGTGCCAGCTCACCAGAAGCAGGGGCCCGGGGAGAGACCCAGTACTTC. The V call is TRBV18, the J call TRBJ2-5; possible D gene TRBD1, 6 bases. The CDR3 extends over 16 amino acids. Germline V lookup: CDR1 KGHSH, CDR2 LQKENI. The germline V and J ends were trimmed by 2 bases and 4 bases, with 17 bases remaining between them.

This clonotype was counted between two and nine times. This rearrangement joins TRBV6-6 to TRBJ2-3, with D tentatively TRBD2 (7 bases). Trimming stripped 11 bases from V and 4 bases from J, with 28 bases between. The CDR3 contains 17 residues. Germline V gene data show CDR1 as MNHNY and CDR2 as SVGAGI (reference sequence). The CDR3 nucleotides read TGTGCCGGGAGGGACACGGCGACTGACCCTAGTGCAGATACGCAGTATTTT. It specifies CAGRDTATDPSADTQYF.

Points on this clonotype: A read error is possible here, since a much larger clone lies one base away. This chain uses TRBV13 with TRBJ1-1, with 7 bases lining up with TRBD1. CDR1 is PRHDT, CDR2 FYEKMQ, per germline (reference sequence). The CDR3 extends over 16 amino acids. The CDR3 DNA reads as TGTGCCAGCAGCCCTACTACAGGGGCGAAAACCACTGAAGCTCTCTTT. This gives the protein CASSPTTGAKTTEALF.

There are many counts of this clonotype. This sequence joins TRBV2 and TRBJ1-5; D gene ambiguous. Germline V gene sequence: CDR1 SNHLY, CDR2 FYNNEI. V lost 7 bases to trimming and J lost 7 bases, with 14 bases between them. The CDR3 has 13 residues. The CDR3 coding sequence is TGTGCCAGCACCCTAGGGTGGAACCAGCCCCAGCATTTT. It translates to CASTLGWNQPQHF.

There are many counts of this clonotype. This chain connects TRBV11-2 to TRBJ2-7; D unresolved. CDR1 and CDR2 (germline): SGHAT, FQNNGV. The CDR3 contains 13 residues. Trimming pared 4 bases from V and 0 bases from J, leaving 7 bases between. In nucleotides, the CDR3 is TGTGCCAGCAGCTGGGCCTTCTCCTACGAGCAGTACTTC. Translating it yields CASSWAFSYEQYF.

This clonotype was observed at least ten times. This sequence joins TRBV7-9 and TRBJ2-3; D unclear. Germline V gives CDR1 SEHNR, CDR2 FQNEAQ (reference sequence). The CDR3 runs 14 residues. Trimming left V 1 base short and J 4 bases short, with 9 bases between. CDR3 nucleotide sequence: TGTGCCAGCAGCTTAGACTGGGGTGCAGATACGCAGTATTTT. It yields the protein CASSLDWGADTQYF.

At least ten counts were recorded for this clonotype. This sequence joins TRBV28 and TRBJ2-1; 7 bases are a match to TRBD1. The V and J ends lost 7 bases and 3 bases, in that order; junction bases with no gene match: 3. Germline CDR1 reads MDHEN; CDR2 reads SYDVKM. There are 13 residues in the CDR3. CDR3: CASTRDSYNEQFF. The CDR3 DNA reads TGTGCCAGCACTCGGGACAGCTACAATGAGCAGTTCTTC.

This clonotype was found many times. V is TRBV4-1 and J is TRBJ2-7; no definite D call. V was pared by 4 bases and J by 5 bases, with 15 bases between. Looked up from germline, CDR1 is MGHRA and CDR2 is YSYEKL. The CDR3 is made up of 14 amino acids. CDR3 in DNA: TGCGCCAGCAGCCCGAAATCACCGGCCGACGAGCAGTACTTC. It is translated as CASSPKSPADEQYF.

The sample holds many counts of this clonotype. The chain combines TRBV30 with TRBJ2-3; the D gene is possibly TRBD1 (5 bases). V lost 0 bases to trimming and J lost 5 bases, with 6 bases between them. The germline V gene has CDR1 GTSNPN and CDR2 SVGIG (reference sequence). This CDR3 is built from 12 residues. Written as DNA, the CDR3 is TGTGCCTGGAGTGTAGGGGTAGATACGCAGTATTTT. Its protein product is CAWSVGVDTQYF.

The V gene is TRBV5-1, the J gene TRBJ2-7; D possibly matches TRBD1 or TRBD2 (5 bases each). V lost 4 bases and J 5 bases, leaving 19 bases between the germline ends. The length of the CDR3 is 15 residues. Germline CDR1 is SGHRS and CDR2 is YFSETQ. The CDR3 region has the DNA TGCGCCAGCAGCCTAACCGGGGCGAGGGCAAACGAGCAGTACTTC. Protein sequence: CASSLTGARANEQYF.

This rearrangement joins TRBV11-3 to TRBJ2-1; 7 bases are a match to TRBD1. The V gene's germline CDR1 is SGHNT and CDR2 YENEEA. V was pared by 4 bases and J by 2 bases, with 5 bases of the junction left unmatched. The CDR3 runs 15 residues. CDR3 protein: CASSSRQGAYNEQFF. In DNA form, the CDR3 reads TGTGCCAGCAGCTCCCGACAGGGTGCCTACAATGAGCAGTTCTTC.

This clonotype has more than one count but fewer than ten. This chain links TRBV5-1 with TRBJ1-2, with no clear D. CDR3 length: 14 residues. Germline V gene data show CDR1 as SGHRS and CDR2 as YFSETQ. Trimming took 1 base from V and 6 from J, leaving 13 bases between them. CDR3 in DNA: TGCGCCAGCAGCTTGCGCGGGCCCAGTCATGGCTACACCTTC. Residues: CASSLRGPSHGYTF.

Within the sample, this clonotype is medium-sized. The J gene is TRBJ2-3, the V gene TRBV11-2; TRBD1 matches at 8 bases. Germline V gene lookup returns CDR1 SGHAT and CDR2 FQNNGV. This CDR3 is 16 amino acids long. V dropped 2 bases and J dropped 4; count of bases not matched to a gene: 8. The CDR3 DNA reads as TGTGCCAGCAGCTTACTACACCCGACAGGGGCAGATACGCAGTATTTT. Its translation: CASSLLHPTGADTQYF.